A single T cell receptor (beta chain) is shown here with its context. Its antigen is as yet unknown. The data were taken from a study of Ad26.COV2.S vaccination and SARS-CoV-2 variants. Overall study context: Donor got 5x10^10 or 1x10^11 viral particles of Ad26.COV2.S. Whole-study findings and limits: It was reported that spike-specific CD8+ and CD4+ T cell responses were substantially broad after vaccination. Non-spike TCR breadth showed similarity between vaccine and placebo recipients. Spike-specific TCR breadth was greater after Ad26.COV2.S than placebo.

Method: immunoSEQ multiplex PCR; TCRdb's copy keeps in-frame clones and lacks some. The table records about 330,000 clones, roughly 88% of them present only once. J lost 2 bases, V lost 4 bases, and 10 bases had no gene match. There are 16 residues in the CDR3. CDR1 is SNHLY, CDR2 FYNNEI, per germline. As for treatment: about 20 received Ad26.COV2.S at low or high dose, single or two shots; roughly five received placebo; per-sample allocation not given. The study sampled participants on day 63 after the first vaccine or placebo injection. The gene calls are TRBV2 and TRBJ1-2, with 7 bases aligning to TRBD1. This TCR was recovered from a person between 18 and 65 years old who received the Ad26.COV2.S COVID-19 vaccine or a placebo. Material: peripheral blood, obtained in a trial of Ad26.COV2.S vaccine versus placebo. CDR3 amino acids: CASSGTGEPLNYGYTF. The CDR3 DNA follows: TGTGCCAGCAGTGGGACAGGAGAGCCCTTAAACTATGGCTACACCTTC.